This T cell receptor (beta chain) came from a study of STAT5B mutations in CD4+ large granular lymphocyte leukemia (dated by TCRdb to about 2022). For the study in its entirety: Among the healthy controls, the CDR3 'QG' motif was associated with a particular HLA allele. The TCRbeta repertoires of CD4+ T-cell large granular lymphocyte leukemia patients were compared with the TCRbeta repertoires of healthy blood donors. Flow cytometry on FACSCanto II or FACSVerse confirmed that purified fractions exceeded 95% purity among lymphocytes.

Buffy coats from around 37 blood donors, supplied by the Finnish Red Cross blood service, were used as healthy controls. All TCR-sequenced material derived from peripheral blood: patient blood samples and healthy donor buffy coats. Ficoll-Hypaque gradient centrifugation was used to isolate peripheral blood mononuclear cells. CD4+ cells were magnetically purified from the buffy coats of healthy controls. The Gentra Puregene Cell and Tissue kit was used for genomic DNA extraction, and quantification was performed on a Qubit 2.0 fluorometer. This clone occurred a few times. Its recognized antigen is unknown. There are no base qualities to consult, and no much larger clone falls within one base. TCRbeta rearrangements were sequenced from genomic DNA using the immunoSEQ assay at survey resolution. The original pipeline was this. In the TCR sequencing data, the lowest productive clonotype frequency that could be detected was 2.59 x 10-5. Only productive TCRbeta rearrangements, defined as complete and in-frame sequences, were included in the analyses. Simpson clonality, calculated in the immunoSEQ Analyzer version 3.0, was used as the measure of sample clonality. Clones were categorized by frequency as very rare, small, medium, large (1-20%) or hyperexpanded (>20%). Generation probabilities were estimated with OLGA 1.2.3, V-gene circos plots were made with VDJtools, specificities were looked up in VDJdb, and CDR3 motifs were identified with GLIPH. TCRdb took this table from immuneACCESS and kept in-frame rearrangements with V and J called. Such tables lack part of the clones; where checked against another copy, unresolved V genes explain under half of the gap, and the rest is unexplained. That table furnishes V, J and clone size, whereas the DNA furnished D and trimming. The sample has tens of thousands of clones on record, about 70% of them singletons. Just under 2% of the sample comes from the top ten.

V sheds 7 bases and J sheds 4 bases, leaving 13 bases between their ends. The CDR1 and CDR2 encoded by the germline V gene are SQVTM and ANQGSEA. The CDR3 starts with the cysteine, ends with the phenylalanine, and has 12 residues. Only the CDR3 portion is preserved as DNA: 36 bases, with reading frame beginning at the first base. The investigation overall reported the following: Enrichment of TRBV06-family usage was observed among the top patient clones (8/27) relative to healthy controls (2/35). Main leukemic clonotypes were private to each patient, although over 20% appeared at low frequency in other patients' non-leukemic repertoires. Data were not HLA-matched; higher clonality in CD4+ versus CD8+ T-LGLL could reflect the relatively small sample size. Greater clonality appeared to be present in CD4-sorted patient repertoires than in healthy CD4+ repertoires, and the difference was retained after the putative leukemic clones were removed.

The sequenced sample was CD4+ T cells from blood buffy coats. The rearranged chain carries TRBV29-1 and TRBJ1-2; a weak D assignment points to TRBD1 (5 bases agree). This TCR derives from a human donor in good health. The DNA sequence is given as TGCAGCGACGCCGGCAGGGCCTATGGCTACACCTTC. This translates into CSDAGRAYGYTF.